This T cell receptor beta chain originates from a study of T cell changes during pregnancy in multiple sclerosis. This clone was found once. The repertoire was sequenced with immunoSEQ multiplex PCR; TCRdb's copy has only in-frame clones and lacks some. The sample shows some 46,000 clones, about 94% of them seen only once. The CDR3 is 13 residues long. Germline V gene lookup returns CDR1 SQVTM and CDR2 ANQGSEA. V was clipped by 5 bases and J by 12 bases; unmatched bases: 12. Sequences were derived from CD4+ T cells from peripheral blood mononuclear cells, sampled after pregnancy. The chain is built from TRBV29-1 and TRBJ1-1; 10 positions match TRBD1. The origin of this receptor is a female donor with multiple sclerosis, enrolled in a pregnancy study. CDR3 coding DNA: TGCAGCGTTCTTGACCTGGGACAGGGGCCAACTTTCTTT. This encodes CSVLDLGQGPTFF.